This T cell receptor (beta chain) was documented in a study of shared clonotypes between healthy human individuals. Concerning this clone: Antigen unknown. This specimen includes other DNA sequences encoding the same CDR3.

Naive-designated CD8 cells lacked CD45RO, were positively enriched for CCR7, and omitted terminally differentiated effector memory CD45RA+ cells. The protocol was immunoSEQ multiplex PCR, while the TCRdb copy is restricted to in-frame clones and leaves out a portion. The profile shows around 2.1 million clones, 85% to 95% of them singletons. CDR3 length: 11 residues. The germline CDR1 and CDR2 sequences are SEHNR and FQNEAQ (reference sequence). V was clipped by 6 bases and J by 7 bases, with 6 bases between them. Study-wide results and caveats: Unshared clonotypes carried lower generation probabilities than those common to all four donors. In the sorted subsets, rarefaction showed sequencing was incomplete despite large depth.

The V and J genes are TRBV7-9 and TRBJ2-2; D might be TRBD2 (5 bases). This clonotype was sampled from a man aged 18 to 35 in good health. Some clones in this sample may be carry-over from other donors' samples. What was sequenced was naive CD8+ T cells from PBMCs. CDR3: CASSGSGELFF. The CDR3 region has the DNA TGTGCCAGCAGTGGGAGCGGGGAGCTGTTTTTT. The full variable domain, with the rest looked up from reference TRBV7-9 and TRBJ2-2, is DTGVSQNPRHKITKRGQNVTFRCDPISEHNRLYWYRQTLGQGPEFLTYFQNEAQLEKSRLLSDRFSAERPKGSFSTLEIQRTEQGDSAMYLCASSGSGELFFGEGSRLTVL.